Sequencing of this TCR beta chain was carried out in a study of memory CD4+ T cells and cytomegalovirus serostatus. Looking at the study overall: Healthy Belgian adult donors included about nine CMV-positive and some 24 CMV-negative people. Overall study results and limits: Each of approximately 63 CMV-associated TCRbeta sequences occurred in one to five individuals.

Sequenced by immunoSEQ multiplex PCR; TCRdb stores in-frame clones only, minus some. The sample includes tens of thousands of clones, approximately 80% of them seen just once. This clone occurred a few times. The antigen is unknown. There are 14 residues in the CDR3. Germline trimming cut 3 bases from V and 3 bases from J; bases unmatched to any gene: 3. In germline, CDR1 is KGHSH, CDR2 LQKENI. The sort gate was single viable CD3+CD4+CD8-CD45RO+ cells for memory CD4+ T cells. Serum IgG to CMV pp150, pp28, p38 and p52 defined serostatus. Positive selection with CD4 microbeads enriched total CD4+ T cells.

This receptor was identified in an adult in good health and CMV-seropositive. Material for sequencing was memory CD4+ T cells from blood. V usage is TRBV18 and J usage is TRBJ1-2, with TRBD1 identical over 8 bases. The CDR3 reads CASSPIQGDYGYTF. CDR3 sequence (DNA): TGTGCCAGCTCACCCATACAGGGGGACTATGGCTACACCTTC.